The clone carrying this TCR beta chain came up a few times. Its antigen is unknown. Per the germline V gene, CDR1 is SGHNT and CDR2 is YYREEE (reference sequence). The J segment lost 6 bases and the V segment lost 4 bases, leaving 7 bases of the junction unmatched. The CDR3 length is 15 residues. The data derive from a study of CD8 T cells in ankylosing spondylitis. Broader study findings: Several highly homologous variants made up a TCR beta motif that seemed to typify ankylosing spondylitis blood. Some motif variants had been reported before (in reactive arthritis synovial fluid and blood).

TCRdb re-analysed the 5' RACE reads in MiXCR, keeping a single row per CDR3 protein. The table has some 140,000 distinct CDR3 sequences, 7% to 10% seen once; the top ten hold under 7.5%. This chain joins TRBV5-4 and TRBJ1-6; 7 positions match TRBD1. Sequencing input: synovial fluid, either unsorted or a sorted T cell fraction (not recorded which). This TCR was sampled from a male donor with ankylosing spondylitis. CDR3 DNA: TGTGCCAGCAGCCTTCAGGGGGTAATTAATTCACCCCTCCACTTT. Protein product: CASSLQGVINSPLHF.